These T cell receptor beta chains were read from a single sample in a study of OX40 agonist ivuxolimab in advanced cancers. Libraries were prepared by immunoSEQ multiplex PCR; TCRdb keeps only in-frame clonotypes and omits some of them. The sample consists of 20,000 to 25,000 clones, around 85% of them appearing once. The material was CD4+ or CD8+ T cells sorted from blood, obtained in a trial of the OX40 agonist ivuxolimab. The origin of the receptors is an adult with an advanced solid tumor such as melanoma, head and neck, liver or kidney cancer. CDR3s include the opening cysteine and the closing phenylalanine or tryptophan. D genes are given only for firm matches. Size is stated for part of the rows, as once, few or many counts, or as a class when the clone is expanded.

V gene: TRBV7-9; J gene: TRBJ1-4; clone size: -; D gene: -; CDR3 protein: CASSLDGSYEKLFF; CDR3 DNA: TGTGCCAGCAGCTTAGACGGCTCATATGAAAAACTGTTTTTT
V gene: TRBV29-1; J gene: TRBJ2-3; clone size: -; D gene: TRBD2; CDR3 protein: CSVITSGGSTDTQYF; CDR3 DNA: TGCAGCGTGATCACTAGCGGGGGGAGCACAGATACGCAGTATTTT
V gene: TRBV28; J gene: TRBJ2-3; clone size: -; D gene: TRBD2; CDR3 protein: CASSQPRGRTDTQYF; CDR3 DNA: TGTGCCAGCAGTCAGCCGCGGGGGAGGACAGATACGCAGTATTTT
V gene: TRBV11-2; J gene: TRBJ2-3; clone size: -; D gene: TRBD2; CDR3 protein: CASSLDLASGASSTDTQYF; CDR3 DNA: TGTGCCAGCAGCTTAGATTTGGCTAGCGGGGCTTCTAGCACAGATACGCAGTATTTT
V gene: TRBV6-9; J gene: TRBJ1-3; clone size: -; D gene: -; CDR3 protein: CAEGNTIYF; CDR3 DNA: TGTGCCGAGGGAAACACCATATATTTT
V gene: TRBV30; J gene: TRBJ1-5; clone size: -; D gene: -; CDR3 protein: CAWSVNGQSRSQHF; CDR3 DNA: TGTGCCTGGAGCGTAAACGGACAGTCCAGGTCCCAGCATTTT
V gene: TRBV6-5; J gene: TRBJ2-3; clone size: -; D gene: -; CDR3 protein: CASSYANMGDTQYF; CDR3 DNA: TGTGCCAGCAGTTACGCCAACATGGGAGATACGCAGTATTTT
V gene: TRBV2; J gene: TRBJ2-1; clone size: -; D gene: -; CDR3 protein: CASKRVPNEQFF; CDR3 DNA: TGTGCCAGCAAGCGGGTCCCCAATGAGCAGTTCTTC
V gene: TRBV27; J gene: TRBJ2-7; clone size: -; D gene: -; CDR3 protein: CASSYGRPYEQYF; CDR3 DNA: TGTGCCAGCAGTTACGGGCGGCCCTACGAGCAGTACTTC
V gene: TRBV6-5; J gene: TRBJ2-1; clone size: -; D gene: TRBD2; CDR3 protein: CASSYSAGEYNEQFF; CDR3 DNA: TGTGCCAGCAGTTACTCTGCGGGGGAGTACAATGAGCAGTTCTTC
V gene: TRBV14; J gene: TRBJ2-7; clone size: -; D gene: -; CDR3 protein: CASSQVAGSEQYF; CDR3 DNA: TGTGCCAGCAGCCAAGTGGCAGGCTCGGAGCAGTACTTC
V gene: TRBV9; J gene: TRBJ1-5; clone size: -; D gene: -; CDR3 protein: CASSPGTSRYPQHF; CDR3 DNA: TGTGCCAGCAGCCCCGGGACTAGTAGATATCCCCAGCATTTT
V gene: TRBV5-1; J gene: TRBJ2-7; clone size: once; D gene: -; CDR3 protein: CASSLVAGLASYEQYF; CDR3 DNA: TGCGCCAGCAGCTTGGTAGCAGGTTTGGCCTCCTACGAGCAGTACTTC
V gene: TRBV27; J gene: TRBJ2-3; clone size: -; D gene: -; CDR3 protein: CASNDLGSNTDTQYF; CDR3 DNA: TGTGCCAGCAACGACCTGGGAAGCAACACAGATACGCAGTATTTT
V gene: TRBV4-1; J gene: TRBJ2-7; clone size: -; D gene: -; CDR3 protein: CASSQGGGEQYF; CDR3 DNA: TGCGCCAGCAGCCAAGGAGGGGGAGAGCAGTACTTC
V gene: TRBV5-6; J gene: TRBJ2-7; clone size: -; D gene: TRBD2; CDR3 protein: CASTPGLAGLSSYEQYF; CDR3 DNA: TGTGCCAGCACCCCGGGACTAGCGGGACTTAGCTCCTACGAGCAGTACTTC
V gene: TRBV6-5; J gene: TRBJ1-1; clone size: -; D gene: -; CDR3 protein: CASTYLLREGAFF; CDR3 DNA: TGTGCCAGCACCTACCTCCTTAGGGAGGGAGCTTTCTTT
V gene: TRBV29-1; J gene: TRBJ2-2; clone size: once; D gene: -; CDR3 protein: CSVLTDFTGELFF; CDR3 DNA: TGCAGCGTTCTCACAGACTTCACCGGGGAGCTGTTTTTT
V gene: TRBV7-9; J gene: TRBJ2-7; clone size: -; D gene: -; CDR3 protein: CASSPSEQGSHEQYF; CDR3 DNA: TGTGCCAGCAGTCCCTCAGAACAGGGATCCCACGAGCAGTACTTC
V gene: TRBV6-1; J gene: TRBJ1-2; clone size: once; D gene: -; CDR3 protein: CASSEVGYGYTF; CDR3 DNA: TGTGCCAGCAGTGAAGTCGGTTATGGCTACACCTTC
V gene: TRBV27; J gene: TRBJ2-4; clone size: -; D gene: -; CDR3 protein: CASSPTTGMSIQYF; CDR3 DNA: TGTGCCAGCAGTCCGACCACAGGGATGTCCATTCAGTACTTC
V gene: TRBV27; J gene: TRBJ2-7; clone size: -; D gene: -; CDR3 protein: CASSSNSYEQYF; CDR3 DNA: TGTGCCAGCAGTTCAAATTCTTACGAGCAGTACTTC
V gene: TRBV10-3; J gene: TRBJ2-1; clone size: -; D gene: -; CDR3 protein: CAIRRDSGYNEQFF; CDR3 DNA: TGTGCCATCAGACGGGACTCAGGCTACAATGAGCAGTTCTTC
V gene: TRBV6-5; J gene: TRBJ1-1; clone size: once; D gene: TRBD1; CDR3 protein: CASKGQLNTEAFF; CDR3 DNA: TGTGCCAGCAAGGGACAGCTGAACACTGAAGCTTTCTTT
V gene: TRBV19; J gene: TRBJ2-1; clone size: -; D gene: TRBD1; CDR3 protein: CASSTDRAKTSSYNEQFF; CDR3 DNA: TGTGCCAGTAGTACGGACAGGGCGAAAACGAGCTCCTACAATGAGCAGTTCTTC
V gene: TRBV2; J gene: TRBJ1-6; clone size: -; D gene: -; CDR3 protein: CASSVGRVNNSPLHF; CDR3 DNA: TGTGCCAGCAGTGTTGGCAGGGTAAATAATTCACCCCTCCACTTT
V gene: TRBV6-5; J gene: TRBJ2-1; clone size: -; D gene: TRBD2; CDR3 protein: CASSYSQLADEQFF; CDR3 DNA: TGTGCCAGCAGTTACTCCCAGCTAGCGGATGAGCAGTTCTTC
V gene: TRBV6-4; J gene: TRBJ2-7; clone size: -; D gene: -; CDR3 protein: CASSDSEGAYEQYF; CDR3 DNA: TGTGCCAGCAGTGACTCTGAGGGAGCCTACGAGCAGTACTTC
V gene: TRBV19; J gene: TRBJ1-2; clone size: -; D gene: -; CDR3 protein: CASTFIGQGNGYTF; CDR3 DNA: TGTGCCAGTACCTTTATCGGTCAGGGCAATGGCTACACCTTC
V gene: TRBV4-3; J gene: TRBJ1-1; clone size: -; D gene: -; CDR3 protein: CASSQSTGNTEAFF; CDR3 DNA: TGCGCCAGCAGCCAATCCACAGGGAACACTGAAGCTTTCTTT
V gene: TRBV27; J gene: TRBJ1-1; clone size: -; D gene: -; CDR3 protein: CASSSWGGNTEAFF; CDR3 DNA: TGTGCCAGCAGTTCGTGGGGCGGTAACACTGAAGCTTTCTTT
V gene: TRBV11-2; J gene: TRBJ2-4; clone size: -; D gene: -; CDR3 protein: CASSAGVLIAKNIQYF; CDR3 DNA: TGTGCCAGCAGCGCAGGGGTCCTCATAGCCAAAAACATTCAGTACTTC
V gene: TRBV28; J gene: TRBJ1-1; clone size: -; D gene: -; CDR3 protein: CASNPRAALIAFF; CDR3 DNA: TGTGCCAGCAACCCTCGGGCGGCTCTGATAGCTTTCTTT
V gene: TRBV7-6; J gene: TRBJ2-7; clone size: -; D gene: TRBD1; CDR3 protein: CASSSPGQGDYEQYF; CDR3 DNA: TGTGCCAGCAGCTCCCCGGGACAGGGGGACTACGAGCAGTACTTC
V gene: TRBV5-6; J gene: TRBJ1-2; clone size: -; D gene: -; CDR3 protein: CASSPNDYGYTF; CDR3 DNA: TGTGCCAGCAGCCCAAATGACTATGGCTACACCTTC
V gene: TRBV27; J gene: TRBJ1-2; clone size: -; D gene: -; CDR3 protein: CASSIDGSYYGYTF; CDR3 DNA: TGTGCCAGCAGCATAGACGGATCCTACTATGGCTACACCTTC